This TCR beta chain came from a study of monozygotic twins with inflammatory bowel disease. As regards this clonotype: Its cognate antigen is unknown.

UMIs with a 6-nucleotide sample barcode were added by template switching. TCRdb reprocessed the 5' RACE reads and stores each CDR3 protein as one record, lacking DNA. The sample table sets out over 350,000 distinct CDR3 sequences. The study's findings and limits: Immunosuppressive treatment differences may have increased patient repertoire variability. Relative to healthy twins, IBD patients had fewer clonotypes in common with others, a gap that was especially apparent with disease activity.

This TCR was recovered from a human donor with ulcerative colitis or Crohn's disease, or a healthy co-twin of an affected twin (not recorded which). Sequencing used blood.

CDR3 loop: CASSDPLVGETQYF. This chain uses TRBV6-1 with TRBJ2-5. Germline V gene lookup returns CDR1 MNHNS and CDR2 SASEGT. The CDR3 consists of 14 residues.